The 3 T cell receptor beta chains reported below all come from one sample, sequenced in a study of T-cell memory formation after mild COVID-19. In TCRdb, the 5' RACE reads were re-called with MiXCR into one record per CDR3 protein. The sample lists 250,000 to 300,000 distinct CDR3 sequences; about a sixth were seen once. Source material: PBMCs or a T cell subset sorted from them (not recorded which). The source of these receptors is a man between 18 and 35 years old who had mild COVID-19 (a few samples of this study predate the infection). Cell type and time point are not known.

V gene TRBV7-2 combines with J gene TRBJ1-5; D unclear. CDR1 SGHTA and CDR2 FQGNSA come from the germline V gene. Trimming removed 1 base at V and 7 bases at J, with 8 bases between. This CDR3 is built from 13 residues. The CDR3 coding sequence is TGTGCCAGCAGCTTAGTGGACCGGCAGCCCCAGCATTTT. It specifies CASSLVDRQPQHF. Complete variable domain (other parts from reference TRBV7-2 and TRBJ1-5): GAGVSQSPSNKVTEKGKDVELRCDPISGHTALYWYRQSLGQGLEFLIYFQGNSAPDKSGLPSDRFSAERTGGSVSTLTIQRTQQEDSAVYLCASSLVDRQPQHFGDGTRLSIL.

This clonotype has just a few counts. The chain carries TRBV11-2 and TRBJ2-7, with unresolved D. The V end was cut by 6 bases, the J end by 2 bases, with 23 bases between. Germline CDR1 is SGHAT and CDR2 is FQNNGV. CDR3 length: 17 amino acids. The CDR3 DNA reads as TGTGCCAGCAGGCAGGCGTCGGTTCGGCAGGTTACCTACGAGCAGTACTTC. Translation gives CASRQASVRQVTYEQYF.

V is TRBV9 and J is TRBJ1-5; D unclear. Trimming left V 0 bases short and J 6 bases short, with 4 bases between. The CDR3 contains 12 residues. Germline CDR1 reads SGDLS; CDR2 reads YYNGEE. The CDR3 loop is CASSVDRQPQHF. The CDR3 region has the DNA TGTGCCAGCAGCGTAGACCGTCAGCCCCAGCATTTT. Combining the CDR3 with reference TRBV9 and TRBJ1-5 gives the whole variable domain DSGVTQTPKHLITATGQRVTLRCSPRSGDLSVYWYQQSLDQGLQFLIQYYNGEERAKGNILERFSAQQFPDLHSELNLSSLELGDSALYFCASSVDRQPQHFGDGTRLSIL.